The 16 T cell receptor beta chains in this list originate from one sample, sequenced in a study of TIL therapy for anti-PD-1-resistant metastatic lung cancer. Described time point: pre-treatment sample, taken before nivolumab and TIL therapy. The libraries were made with immunoSEQ v3. TCRdb's copy holds only in-frame clones and misses some; the assay was immunoSEQ multiplex PCR. Of about 59,000 clones listed, roughly 80% were seen once; the top ten hold about 1.8%. The starting material was blood, obtained at baseline. Receptors originate from a person aged 25 to 80 with non-small cell lung cancer.

This chain joins TRBV14 and TRBJ2-1; D is perhaps TRBD2 (7 bases). Looked up from germline, CDR1 is SGHDN and CDR2 is FVKESK. Trimming left V 4 bases short and J 4 bases short, with 11 bases between. The CDR3 totals 14 residues. The CDR3 DNA follows: TGTGCCAGCAGCCCCGAGGGGGGGTACAATGAGCAGTTCTTC. Translation gives CASSPEGGYNEQFF.

V and J are TRBV4-2 and TRBJ2-7; TRBD2 is a possible D gene (6 bases). The CDR3 runs 15 residues. CDR1 and CDR2 from the germline V gene are LGHNA and YNFKEQ. Deletions cut 0 bases from V and 3 bases from J, with 12 bases between. This CDR3 is CASSQDRGGYYEQYF. CDR3 DNA sequence: TGTGCCAGCAGCCAAGATCGTGGGGGGTACTACGAGCAGTACTTC.

For the CDR3, the DNA is TGTGCCAGCACCCTACAGGGGGCCGGAGCGAACTACAATGAGCAGTTCTTC. Amino acids: CASTLQGAGANYNEQFF. The rearrangement joins TRBV7-8 to TRBJ2-1, with 9 bases that match TRBD1. The CDR3 sequence is 17 residues long. V was clipped by 7 bases and J by 3 bases; unmatched bases: 13. Germline CDR1 reads SGHVS; CDR2 reads FQNEAQ.

This clone was seen a few times. The chain uses TRBV4-2 and TRBJ1-2; tentatively, D is TRBD1 (5 bases). This CDR3 region has 15 residues. V lost 0 bases and J 3 bases, leaving 11 bases between the germline ends. CDR1 and CDR2 from the germline V gene are LGHNA and YNFKEQ. Written as DNA, the CDR3 is TGTGCCAGCAGCCAAGATGACGTAGGGGACTATGGCTACACCTTC. Residues: CASSQDDVGDYGYTF.

J is TRBJ2-5 and V is TRBV30; TRBD2 matches 14 bases. The ends lost 8 bases at V and 4 bases at J; junction bases unmatched: 12. Germline V gene sequence: CDR1 GTSNPN, CDR2 SVGIG (reference sequence). The CDR3 is 16 residues long. The CDR3: CAGGLAGEGRRETQYF. As DNA, the CDR3 is TGTGCCGGGGGACTAGCGGGAGAAGGGAGACGAGAGACCCAGTACTTC.

J is TRBJ2-5 and V is TRBV18; 8 positions match TRBD2. This CDR3 region has 16 residues. Germline V gives CDR1 KGHSH, CDR2 LQKENI. V lost 4 bases to trimming and J lost 1 base; unmatched junction nucleotides: 8. CDR3 coding DNA: TGTGCCAGCTCACGGCCAGCGGGGGCCCGCCAAGAGACCCAGTACTTC. Its translation is CASSRPAGARQETQYF.

V and J are TRBV19 and TRBJ2-3, with D perhaps TRBD1 (5 bases). Trimming removed 2 bases from V and 6 bases from J, with 12 bases in between. Germline values: CDR1 LNHDA, CDR2 SQIVND (reference sequence). This CDR3 contains 14 residues. Here the CDR3 DNA reads TGTGCCAGTAGTATAAGTCAGGGAATGGATACGCAGTATTTT. Translating gives CASSISQGMDTQYF.

V usage is TRBV30 and J usage is TRBJ1-3; D ambiguous. The CDR3 covers 11 residues. Germline V gene sequence: CDR1 GTSNPN, CDR2 SVGIG (reference sequence). The V and J ends lost 2 bases and 8 bases respectively, with 7 bases between them. The CDR3 DNA sequence: TGTGCCTGGAGTTTGCGGGACACCATATATTTT. Translating it yields CAWSLRDTIYF. The full variable domain, rest sourced from reference TRBV30 and TRBJ1-3, is SQTIHQWPATLVQPVGSPLSLECTVEGTSNPNLYWYRQAAGRGLQLLFYSVGIGQISSEVPQNLSASRPQDRQFILSSKKLLLSDSGFYLCAWSLRDTIYFGEGSWLTVV.

This clone was recorded only once. This sequence joins TRBV7-6 and TRBJ2-1; 11 bases are shared with TRBD2. From germline, CDR1 is SGHVS and CDR2 FNYEAQ. Losses at the gene ends were 7 bases for V and 7 bases for J; bases not matched to a gene: 9. This CDR3 is built from 15 residues. This chain's CDR3 is CASTLTGLAVNEQFF. CDR3 sequence (DNA): TGTGCCAGCACCCTGACGGGACTAGCGGTGAATGAGCAGTTCTTC.

This clone was seen only a few times. The V gene is TRBV7-3, the J gene TRBJ1-5, with 8 bases identical to TRBD1. From germline, CDR1 is SGHTA and CDR2 FQGTGA. V shed 3 bases, J shed 2 bases, and the junction held 3 bases outside the gene matches. There are 15 residues in the CDR3. The CDR3 protein is CASSLTGDGNQPQHF. DNA for the CDR3: TGTGCCAGCAGCTTGACAGGGGACGGCAATCAGCCCCAGCATTTT. Full variable domain (missing parts from reference TRBV7-3 and TRBJ1-5): GAGVSQTPSNKVTEKGKYVELRCDPISGHTALYWYRQSLGQGPEFLIYFQGTGAADDSGLPNDRFFAVRPEGSVSTLKIQRTERGDSAVYLCASSLTGDGNQPQHFGDGTRLSIL.

By frequency in the sample, this clone is medium-sized. The chain uses TRBV5-6 and TRBJ1-1, with TRBD1 as a possible D gene (5 bases). The germline V and J ends were trimmed by 3 bases and 6 bases, with 15 bases remaining between them. CDR1 and CDR2 from the germline V gene are SGHDT and YYEEEE. The CDR3 covers 14 residues. CDR3 loop: CASSYQTAPAEAFF. For the CDR3, the DNA is TGTGCCAGCAGCTACCAGACAGCCCCCGCTGAAGCTTTCTTT.

V is TRBV5-4 and J is TRBJ2-5; 7 bases are a match to TRBD2. Trimming took 1 base from V and 4 from J; bases not matched to a gene: 1. The CDR3 has 13 amino acids. Germline values: CDR1 SGHNT, CDR2 YYREEE (reference sequence). CDR3 nucleotide sequence: TGTGCCAGCAGCTTGAGCGGGGTAGAGACCCAGTACTTC. Amino acid sequence: CASSLSGVETQYF. Using reference TRBV5-4 and TRBJ2-5 for the parts outside the CDR3, the full variable domain is ETGVTQSPTHLIKTRGQQVTLRCSSQSGHNTVSWYQQALGQGPQFIFQYYREEENGRGNFPPRFSGLQFPNYSSELNVNALELDDSALYLCASSLSGVETQYFGPGTRLLVL.

The V call is TRBV28, the J call TRBJ2-5; a possible D gene is TRBD2 (6 bases). Between the trimmed V and J ends, which lost 7 bases and 2 bases, there was a span of 14 bases. This CDR3 is 14 amino acids long. Germline loops: CDR1 MDHEN, CDR2 SYDVKM. CDR3 protein: CASTLGGRQETQYF. The CDR3 region has the DNA TGTGCCAGCACCCTGGGGGGTAGGCAAGAGACCCAGTACTTC.

The chain has TRBV16 and TRBJ1-2, with D possibly TRBD1 on 5 matching bases. V was clipped by 2 bases and J by 8 bases, with 15 bases between them. In germline, CDR1 is KGHSY, CDR2 FQNENV. This CDR3 spans 14 amino acids. The CDR3 region has the DNA TGTGCCAGCAGCCAACTACCGGGACTGACGGGCTACACCTTC. This encodes CASSQLPGLTGYTF.

The V gene is TRBV6-5, the J gene TRBJ2-1; 8 nucleotides line up with TRBD2. With V trimmed by 6 bases and J by 4 bases, 8 bases remained unmatched. CDR1 is MNHEY, CDR2 SVGAGI, per germline. The CDR3 extends over 15 amino acids. CDR3: CASRAAGAEYNEQFF. CDR3 sequence (DNA): TGTGCCAGCAGAGCAGCGGGGGCCGAATACAATGAGCAGTTCTTC.

The chain is built from TRBV28 and TRBJ2-5; 8 bases agree with TRBD1. Germline lookup yields CDR1 MDHEN and CDR2 SYDVKM. V gave up 7 bases and J gave up 2 bases; unmatched junction bases: 21. This CDR3 has 19 amino acids. This CDR3 reads CASTLAQGQVSFGQETQYF. As DNA, the CDR3 is TGTGCCAGCACTCTTGCGCAGGGACAGGTGTCATTTGGTCAAGAGACCCAGTACTTC.